Sequencing of this TCR beta chain was carried out in a study of cytomegalovirus exposure and HLA in healthy donors. Study outcomes and limitations: In vitro work confirmed that a few CMV-associated chains recognize CMV antigens.

The repertoire was sequenced with immunoSEQ multiplex PCR; TCRdb's copy has only in-frame clones and lacks some. The sample carries around 200,000 clones, 80% to 85% recorded once. The CDR3 sequence is 17 residues long. J was trimmed by 1 base and V by 4 bases; bases with no gene match: 8. Germline lookup yields CDR1 SGHRS and CDR2 YFSETQ. The validation cohort, a group of 100 to 150 subjects, included the donors and was separate from the roughly 670-subject first cohort. Concerning this clone itself: Antigen: not known.

The specimen was PBMCs. The rearrangement joins TRBV5-1 to TRBJ2-5; 12 nucleotides line up with TRBD2. The sequence was collected from a woman in her 30s in good health and CMV-seronegative. The CDR3 nucleotides read TGCGCCAGCAGCACCGACTTGACTAGCGGGGGCCAAGAGACCCAGTACTTC. Translation: CASSTDLTSGGQETQYF.